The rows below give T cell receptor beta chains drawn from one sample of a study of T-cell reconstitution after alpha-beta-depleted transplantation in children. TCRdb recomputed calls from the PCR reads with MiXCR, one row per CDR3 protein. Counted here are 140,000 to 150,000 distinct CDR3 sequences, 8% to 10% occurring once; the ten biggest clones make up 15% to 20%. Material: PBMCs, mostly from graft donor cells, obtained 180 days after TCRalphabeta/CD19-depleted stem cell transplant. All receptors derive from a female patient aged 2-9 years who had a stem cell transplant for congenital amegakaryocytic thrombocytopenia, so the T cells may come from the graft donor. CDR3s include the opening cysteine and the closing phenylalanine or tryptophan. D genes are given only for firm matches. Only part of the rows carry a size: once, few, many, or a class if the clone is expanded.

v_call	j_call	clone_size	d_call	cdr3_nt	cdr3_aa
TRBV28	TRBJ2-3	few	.	TGTGCCAGCAGTGCCCGCCGATGGGGGAGCACAGATACGCAGTATTTT	CASSARRWGSTDTQYF
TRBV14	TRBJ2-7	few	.	TGTGCCAGCAGCCAAGGGGGGGCCCCCCAGTACTTC	CASSQGGAPQYF
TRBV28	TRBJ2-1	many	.	TGTGCCAGCAGGAGGCTAACGGTCCCCTACAATGAGCAGTTCTTC	CASRRLTVPYNEQFF
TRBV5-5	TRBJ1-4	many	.	TGTGCCAGCAGCTTTGACGGGGGGACTAATGAAAAACTGTTTTTT	CASSFDGGTNEKLFF
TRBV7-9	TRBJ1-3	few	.	TGTGCCAGCAGCTTCCCCAGGGGCGGAAACACCATATATTTT	CASSFPRGGNTIYF
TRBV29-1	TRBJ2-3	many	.	TGCAGCACATCCCCCATAGATACGCAGTATTTT	CSTSPIDTQYF
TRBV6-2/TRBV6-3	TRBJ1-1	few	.	TGTGCCAGCAGTTCCTGGACCCATGCGGTGGCTGAAGCTTTCTTT	CASSSWTHAVAEAFF
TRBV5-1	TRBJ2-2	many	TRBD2	TGCGCCAGCAGCTTAGCGACTAGCGTGGGCACCGGGGAGCTGTTTTTT	CASSLATSVGTGELFF
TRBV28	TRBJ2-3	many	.	TGTGCCAGCAGGGACTCGGGCGGGTCGAGCACGCAGTATTTT	CASRDSGGSSTQYF
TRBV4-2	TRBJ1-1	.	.	TGTGCCAGCAGCCAAGTTGGGGGGAACACTGAAGCTTTCTTT	CASSQVGGNTEAFF
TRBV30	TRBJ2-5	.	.	TGTGCCTGGAGTCCCCAGGAGGGACAAGAGACCCAGTACTTC	CAWSPQEGQETQYF
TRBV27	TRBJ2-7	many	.	TGTGCCAGCAGTTTAGGGGGCCCCTACGAGCAGTACTTC	CASSLGGPYEQYF
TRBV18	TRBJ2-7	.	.	TGTGCCAGCTCAACTAAACGCTCCTACGAGCAGTACTTC	CASSTKRSYEQYF
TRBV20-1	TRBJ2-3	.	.	TGCAGTGCTAGAGATGAGGGACCGTTCATAACAGATACGCAGTATTTT	CSARDEGPFITDTQYF
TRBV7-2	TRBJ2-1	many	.	TGTGCCAGCAGCTTAGAGGGATCTACCGCCTACAATGAGCAGTTCTTC	CASSLEGSTAYNEQFF
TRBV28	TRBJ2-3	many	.	TGTGCCAGCAGCCAAAGCTCGGAGGCAGATACGCAGTATTTT	CASSQSSEADTQYF
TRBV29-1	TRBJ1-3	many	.	TGCAGCGTTGAAGTGGGGCCATCCTACTCTGGAAACACCATATATTTT	CSVEVGPSYSGNTIYF
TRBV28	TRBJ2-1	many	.	TGTGCCGTGGTTAGCTACAATGAGCAGTTCTTC	CAVVSYNEQFF
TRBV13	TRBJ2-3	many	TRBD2	TGTGCCAGCAGCTTCTACGCGGGGGGGCGGACAGATACGCAGTATTTT	CASSFYAGGRTDTQYF
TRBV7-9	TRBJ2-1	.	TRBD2	TGTGCCAGCAGCCCGATCGCGGGAGCAAAGTACAATGAGCAGTTCTTC	CASSPIAGAKYNEQFF
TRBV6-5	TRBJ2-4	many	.	TGTGCCAGCAGTTATGGGGAAACCGCCAAAAACATTCAGTACTTC	CASSYGETAKNIQYF
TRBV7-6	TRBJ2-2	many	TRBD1	TGTGCCAGCAGCTTAGGTCGAAGGGGGCATAGCGGGGAGCTGTTTTTT	CASSLGRRGHSGELFF
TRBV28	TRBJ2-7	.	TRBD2	TGTGCCAGCAGTTTCGCGGGAATAGCGGGAGGGATCTACGAGCAGTACTTC	CASSFAGIAGGIYEQYF
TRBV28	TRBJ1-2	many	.	TGTGCCAGTCGGACGGTTTATGGCTACACCTTC	CASRTVYGYTF
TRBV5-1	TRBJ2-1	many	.	TGCGCCAGCAGCTTGAACGGACCCGGGACGAACAATGAGCAGTTCTTC	CASSLNGPGTNNEQFF
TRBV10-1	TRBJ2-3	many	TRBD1	TGCGCCAGCAGTTGGACAGGGCCCACAGATACGCAGTATTTT	CASSWTGPTDTQYF
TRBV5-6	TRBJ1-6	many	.	TGTGCCAGCAGCTTGGCCGCGGCTCCATCATCACCCCTCCACTTT	CASSLAAAPSSPLHF
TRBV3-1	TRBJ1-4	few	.	TGTGCCAGCAGCCTCCCAGGCACCGTAGCCGGTACTGAAAAACTGTTTTTT	CASSLPGTVAGTEKLFF
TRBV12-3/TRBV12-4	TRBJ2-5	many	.	TGTGCCAGCAATTATGGAATCCAAGAGACCCAGTACTTC	CASNYGIQETQYF
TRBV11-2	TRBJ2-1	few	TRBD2	TGTGCCAGCAGCCCCCCGGATTGGGGGGGGAATGAGCAGTTCTTC	CASSPPDWGGNEQFF
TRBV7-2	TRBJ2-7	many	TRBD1	TGTGCCAGCAGCTCTAGGACAGGGGGCACCTACGAGCAGTACTTC	CASSSRTGGTYEQYF
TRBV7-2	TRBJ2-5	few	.	TGTGCCAGCAGCCCGGAGGGGACGGAGACCCAGTACTTC	CASSPEGTETQYF
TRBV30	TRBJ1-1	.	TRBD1	TGTGCCTGGAGTGTTGACCTCCCGGGACAGGGTAAGACTTTCTTT	CAWSVDLPGQGKTFF
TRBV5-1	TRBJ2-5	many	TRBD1	TGCGCCAGCAGCTCTGGGGTTGACAGGGATGAGACCCAGTACTTC	CASSSGVDRDETQYF
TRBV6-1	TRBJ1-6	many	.	TGTGCCAGCAGGCGGGGTCCCAATTCACCCCTCCACTTT	CASRRGPNSPLHF
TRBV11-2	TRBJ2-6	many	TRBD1	TGTGCCAGCAGCTTAAATCCGTCGACAGGGCCTGGGGCCAACGTCCTGACTTTC	CASSLNPSTGPGANVLTF
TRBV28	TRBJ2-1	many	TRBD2	TGTGCCAGCAATTTGGTGAAAGCGGGGGCGCTGTTCTTC	CASNLVKAGALFF
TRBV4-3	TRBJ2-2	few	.	TGCGCCAGCAGCCAAGTTGTTAGGCTCGGGTACACCGGGGAGCTGTTTTTT	CASSQVVRLGYTGELFF
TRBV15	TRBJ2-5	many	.	TGTGCCACCAGCAGAGATAGTAAGGGAAGGAAAGAGACCCAGTACTTC	CATSRDSKGRKETQYF
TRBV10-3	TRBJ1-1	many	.	TGTGCCATCAGTGAGCTGGGGGAGTTAAAAAACACTGAAGCTTTCTTT	CAISELGELKNTEAFF